The 2 T cell receptor beta chains in this list originate from one sample, sequenced in a study of T-cell reconstitution after alpha-beta-depleted transplantation in children. It was with unique molecular identifiers that the TCRbeta library was prepared. TCRdb re-called the PCR reads with MiXCR, one entry per CDR3 protein. The sample records 700,000 or so distinct CDR3 sequences, 10% to 15% being singletons. Specimen: PBMCs, collected before TCRalphabeta/CD19-depleted stem cell transplant. These receptors all come from a girl aged 2 to 9 with congenital amegakaryocytic thrombocytopenia, due to receive a stem cell transplant.

The sample holds a few counts of this clonotype. V and J are TRBV12-3 or TRBV12-4 and TRBJ2-1; D is perhaps TRBD1 or TRBD2 (5 bases each). The CDR3 sequence is 15 residues long. The V and J ends lost 6 bases and 7 bases respectively, with 19 bases between them. CDR3 coding DNA: TGTGCCAGCAGCCAACGGGACCGCAGGGAGAATGAGCAGTTCTTC. Protein sequence: CASSQRDRRENEQFF.

The V and J genes are TRBV5-1 and TRBJ2-1; D remains ambiguous. Germline V gene data show CDR1 as SGHRS and CDR2 as YFSETQ. This CDR3 is 15 amino acids long. Trimming took 2 bases from V and 2 from J, leaving 11 bases between them. The CDR3 DNA follows: TGCGCCAGCAGCTTTTCGGAAAATCCCTACAATGAGCAGTTCTTC. This gives the protein CASSFSENPYNEQFF.